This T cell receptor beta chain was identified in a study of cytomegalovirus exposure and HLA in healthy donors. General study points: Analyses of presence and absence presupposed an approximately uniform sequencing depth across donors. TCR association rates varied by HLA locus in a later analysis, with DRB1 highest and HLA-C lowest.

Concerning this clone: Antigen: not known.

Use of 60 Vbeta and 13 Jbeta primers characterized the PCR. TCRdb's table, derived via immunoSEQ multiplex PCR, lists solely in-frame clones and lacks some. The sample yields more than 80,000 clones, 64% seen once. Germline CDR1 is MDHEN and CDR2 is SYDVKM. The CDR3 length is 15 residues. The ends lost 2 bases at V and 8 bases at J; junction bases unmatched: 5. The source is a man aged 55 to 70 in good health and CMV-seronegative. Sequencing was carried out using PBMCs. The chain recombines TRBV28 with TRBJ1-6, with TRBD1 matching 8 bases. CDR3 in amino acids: CASSLAQGADSPLHF. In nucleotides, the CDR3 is TGTGCCAGCAGTTTAGCGCAGGGGGCGGATTCACCCCTCCACTTT.